The subject of this entry is one T cell receptor (beta chain). The CDR3 is 12 amino acids. V shed 7 bases and J 7 bases; nucleotides not matched to a gene: 7. CDR1 SQVTM and CDR2 ANQGSEA come from the germline V gene. This specimen comes from a study of blood T cell repertoires in COVID-19. Assay used: immunoSEQ multiplex PCR; TCRdb lists only in-frame clones, some missing. Of 300,000 or so clones listed, around 81% were seen once; the top ten hold around 4.1%. The clonotype originates from a woman aged 45-59 years with active or convalescent COVID-19. The sequencing input was peripheral blood. The gene calls are TRBV29-1 and TRBJ1-5; TRBD1 matches at 7 bases. DNA of the CDR3: TGCAGCGCCGTACAGGGGAACCAGCCCCAGCATTTT. Translated: CSAVQGNQPQHF.